The 7 T cell receptor beta chains below all came from one sample that was sequenced in a study of blood T cell repertoires in COVID-19. This table comes from immunoSEQ multiplex PCR, and its TCRdb copy is limited to in-frame clones, with some not included. The table shows under 300,000 clones, with roughly 77% occurring only once. Sequenced input: peripheral blood. These receptors all stem from a woman aged 80 or over with acute or convalescent COVID-19.

The chain couples TRBV6-1 to TRBJ2-1; 13 bases are a match to TRBD2. Germline V lookup: CDR1 MNHNS, CDR2 SASEGT. The length of the CDR3 is 17 residues. J lost 4 bases, V lost 1 base, and 4 bases had no gene match. CDR3 sequence reads: CASSEGLGLAGYNEQFF. The CDR3 DNA is TGTGCCAGCAGTGAAGGCTTGGGACTAGCGGGGTACAATGAGCAGTTCTTC.

The chain combines TRBV5-5 with TRBJ2-7; D might be TRBD1 (5 bases). The CDR3 has 13 residues. Germline V lookup: CDR1 SGHKS, CDR2 YYEKEE (reference sequence). V lost 4 bases, J lost 5 bases, and 13 bases lay in between. The DNA for the CDR3 is TGTGCCAGCAGCATCGCAGGGTCCGACGAGCAGTACTTC. Translated: CASSIAGSDEQYF. Drawing the rest from reference TRBV5-5 and TRBJ2-7, the complete variable domain is DAGVTQSPTHLIKTRGQQVTLRCSPISGHKSVSWYQQVLGQGPQFIFQYYEKEERGRGNFPDRFSARQFPNYSSELNVNALLLGDSALYLCASSIAGSDEQYFGPGTRLTVT.

The chain has TRBV18 and TRBJ1-5; a weak D match, TRBD1 (5 bases). The V end was cut by 3 bases, the J end by 3 bases, with 9 bases between. The CDR3 is 14 amino acids. Germline-derived CDR1 and CDR2 are KGHSH and LQKENI. This chain's CDR3 is CASSPGGYNQPQHF. The CDR3 DNA sequence: TGTGCCAGCTCACCGGGGGGTTACAATCAGCCCCAGCATTTT.

V usage is TRBV5-1 and J usage is TRBJ2-2, with no clear D. This CDR3 is 13 amino acids long. CDR1 and CDR2 from the germline V gene are SGHRS and YFSETQ. Deletions cut 4 bases from V and 6 bases from J, with 10 bases between. The CDR3 protein is CASSGPYAGELFF. The CDR3 bases are TGCGCCAGCAGCGGTCCCTACGCCGGGGAGCTGTTTTTT.

V is TRBV13 and J is TRBJ2-2, with a tentative D call TRBD1 (5 bases). Trimming removed 3 bases from V and 4 bases from J, with 15 bases in between. This CDR3 has 16 amino acids. The germline V gene has CDR1 PRHDT and CDR2 FYEKMQ (reference sequence). CDR3 nucleotide sequence: TGTGCCAGCAGCTTTATCTGGACAAATCCCACCGGGGAGCTGTTTTTT. This encodes CASSFIWTNPTGELFF.

The rearrangement uses TRBV4-3 and TRBJ2-2; 13 positions agree with TRBD2. Germline V gene data show CDR1 as LGHNA and CDR2 as YSLEER. V shed 0 bases and J 8 bases; nucleotides not matched to a gene: 3. The CDR3 is 16 amino acids. The chain's CDR3 is CASSQELAGGVGELFF. The CDR3 nucleotides read TGCGCCAGCAGCCAAGAACTAGCGGGGGGGGTAGGGGAGCTGTTTTTT.

V is TRBV30 and J is TRBJ1-6, with D perhaps matching TRBD1 (6 bases). The length of the CDR3 is 16 residues. Trimming left V 1 base short and J 7 bases short, with 17 bases between. Germline CDR1 GTSNPN, CDR2 SVGIG (reference sequence). In DNA, the CDR3 is TGTGCCTGGAGTGAAACAGGGCGGGGGGGCAATTCACCCCTCCACTTT. Its protein is CAWSETGRGGNSPLHF.